These 23 T cell receptor beta chains were sequenced from one sample in a study of blood T cell repertoires in COVID-19 (dated by TCRdb to the early 2020s). The method behind the library was the immunoSEQ multiplex PCR assay. TCRdb obtained this table from immuneACCESS and retained in-frame rearrangements with V and J assigned. These tables miss some clones; where compared with another copy, unresolved V genes account for less than half of the shortfall, and the remainder is unexplained. Counted in this sample were about 150,000 clones; roughly 90% of them appeared once. The top ten hold approximately 1.2% of the sample. The sample consisted of PBMCs or T cells enriched from blood (not recorded which). These receptor sequences come from a woman aged 30 to 39 with acute COVID-19.

The chain employs TRBV5-1 and TRBJ2-2; D may be TRBD2 (5 bases). CDR3 length equals 16 residues. Germline CDR1 reads SGHRS; CDR2 reads YFSETQ. V dropped 4 bases and J dropped 4 bases, with 17 bases sitting between them. The CDR3 nucleotides are TGCGCCAGCAGCCCCGAAGGGCTAGCCCTCACCGGGGAGCTGTTTTTT. Its translation is CASSPEGLALTGELFF.

CDR3 sequence (DNA): TGTGCCACCGCGTACTCGCATAGCACAGATACGCAGTATTTT. Residues: CATAYSHSTDTQYF. The gene calls are TRBV27 and TRBJ2-3, with unresolved D. Germline V CDR1 and CDR2: MNHEY, SMNVEV (reference sequence). Trimming took off 10 bases at V and 0 bases at J, with 14 bases between the two ends. The CDR3 is 14 amino acids.

The genes are TRBV7-2 and TRBJ2-7, with unresolved D. The CDR3 runs to 13 residues. Germline V CDR1 and CDR2: SGHTA, FQGNSA. V lost 4 bases and J 3 bases, leaving 10 bases between the germline ends. The CDR3 region is CASSSGIGYEQYF. In nucleotides, the CDR3 is TGTGCCAGCAGCTCAGGAATTGGCTACGAGCAGTACTTC.

The chain employs TRBV12-2 and TRBJ2-5; the listed D gene, TRBD2, was not tested against the DNA. TRBV12-2 is a pseudogene. The CDR3 is 14 residues long. CDR3 DNA sequence: TGTGCAAGTCGCTTCTCCCGGGAAGGGGAGACCCAGTACTTC. Protein sequence: CASRFSREGETQYF.

The J gene is TRBJ2-7, the V gene TRBV27; TRBD2 matches 8 bases. The CDR3 is made up of 13 amino acids. Per the germline V gene, CDR1 is MNHEY and CDR2 is SMNVEV (reference sequence). J was trimmed by 3 bases and V by 2 bases; bases with no gene match: 0. The CDR3 DNA sequence: TGTGCCAGCAGTTTACGGGAGGGCTACGAGCAGTACTTC. Its translation: CASSLREGYEQYF.

The chain employs TRBV27 and TRBJ2-3; 8 bases match TRBD1. V shed 6 bases and J 1 base; nucleotides not matched to a gene: 12. Germline loops: CDR1 MNHEY, CDR2 SMNVEV (reference sequence). The CDR3 consists of 17 residues. The CDR3 DNA is TGTGCCAGCAGCTCCATTAACTCGGACAGGGGCACAGATACGCAGTATTTT. It yields the protein CASSSINSDRGTDTQYF.

The V call is TRBV9, the J call TRBJ2-5; 11 nucleotides agree with TRBD1. CDR1 is SGDLS, CDR2 YYNGEE, per germline. The CDR3 is 15 residues long. With V trimmed by 3 bases and J by 5 bases, 6 bases remained unmatched. CDR3 DNA sequence: TGTGCCAGCAGCGGCGGACAGGGGGCGGGTGAGACCCAGTACTTC. This encodes CASSGGQGAGETQYF.

This sequence joins TRBV6-5 and TRBJ2-7; D is perhaps TRBD1 (6 bases). Germline V gene sequence: CDR1 MNHEY, CDR2 SVGAGI. V was pared by 6 bases and J by 3 bases, with 15 bases between. This CDR3 has 14 amino acids. CDR3 nucleotides: TGTGCCAGCAGACCCAGGGGTCACGGCTACGAGCAGTACTTC. This gives the protein CASRPRGHGYEQYF.

In this sample, this clone turned up a few times. The V and J genes are TRBV5-4 and TRBJ1-2; no definite D call. The germline CDR1 and CDR2 sequences are SGHNT and YYREEE (reference sequence). The CDR3 has 13 residues. V shed 0 bases and J shed 8 bases, with 11 bases lying between them. The CDR3 nucleotides are TGTGCCAGCAGCTTGGTGGGCGTCAGAGGCTACACCTTC. Its protein is CASSLVGVRGYTF.

The rearrangement uses TRBV6-5 and TRBJ1-1; D uncertain. Germline-derived CDR1 and CDR2 are MNHEY and SVGAGI. With 10 bases removed from V and 5 bases from J, the gap between germline ends came to 17 bases. This CDR3 is 13 amino acids long. The CDR3 region has the DNA TGTGCCACCCAATTGTTGTCTCGGACTGAAGCTTTCTTT. This sequence encodes CATQLLSRTEAFF.

This chain connects TRBV28 to TRBJ2-7; weak D call: TRBD2 (6 bases). Trimming took off 3 bases at V and 6 bases at J, with 15 bases between the two ends. The CDR3 has 14 residues. Per the germline V gene, CDR1 is MDHEN and CDR2 is SYDVKM. The DNA for the CDR3 is TGTGCCAGCAGTTTTTTAGCGGTCATTGGCGAGCAGTACTTC. Its protein is CASSFLAVIGEQYF.

This clone has just one count. The chain links TRBV5-1 to TRBJ2-1; 10 positions match TRBD2. CDR1 is SGHRS and CDR2 is YFSETQ in the germline V gene. J lost 4 bases, V lost 3 bases, and 7 bases had no gene match. The CDR3 covers 16 residues. CDR3 region: CASSSGTSVLYNEQFF. The CDR3 DNA follows: TGCGCCAGCAGCTCCGGGACTAGCGTATTGTACAATGAGCAGTTCTTC.

This chain connects TRBV24-1 to TRBJ2-3, with 7 bases matching TRBD2. The CDR3 is made up of 17 amino acids. Per the germline V gene, CDR1 is KGHDR and CDR2 is SFDVKD. With V trimmed by 2 bases and J by 1 base, 8 bases remained unmatched. This CDR3 is CATSDSVAGWGTDTQYF. For the CDR3, the DNA is TGTGCCACCAGTGATTCCGTAGCGGGCTGGGGCACAGATACGCAGTATTTT.

The chain has TRBV29-1 and TRBJ2-2, with D perhaps matching TRBD1 (6 bases). This CDR3 region has 13 residues. Germline V gene lookup returns CDR1 SQVTM and CDR2 ANQGSEA. The V gene lost 6 bases and the J gene lost 7 bases, with 15 bases spanning the gap. In DNA, the CDR3 is TGCAGCGTGCAGGACAGCGCGATCGGGGAGCTGTTTTTT. Protein: CSVQDSAIGELFF.

The rearrangement uses TRBV5-1 and TRBJ1-5; a weak D match, TRBD1 (5 bases). Looked up from germline, CDR1 is SGHRS and CDR2 is YFSETQ. This CDR3 has 15 amino acids. Trimming cost V 0 bases and J 5 bases, with 12 bases left between them. CDR3 bases: TGCGCCAGCAGCTTGGAAGGGGTGGGTTATCAGCCCCAGCATTTT. Its protein is CASSLEGVGYQPQHF.

The V and J genes are TRBV5-1 and TRBJ2-1, with a weak D call TRBD2 (5 bases). V gave up 6 bases and J gave up 5 bases, with 9 bases separating them. The CDR3 is 12 residues long. Germline CDR1 and CDR2: SGHRS and YFSETQ. The CDR3, as DNA: TGCGCCAGCAATGGAGGCCACAATGAGCAGTTCTTC. It yields the protein CASNGGHNEQFF.

V is TRBV30 and J is TRBJ1-5; D possibly corresponds to TRBD1 (6 bases). The CDR3 is 14 amino acids. Germline V gives CDR1 GTSNPN, CDR2 SVGIG (reference sequence). V lost 2 bases, J lost 3 bases, and 11 bases lay in between. DNA for the CDR3: TGTGCCTGGAGTTCCGGGACACTCAATCAGCCCCAGCATTTT. This encodes CAWSSGTLNQPQHF.

The J gene is TRBJ2-7, the V gene TRBV6-2 or TRBV6-3; D perhaps matches TRBD2 (5 bases). V lost 1 base and J 7 bases, leaving 11 bases between the germline ends. This CDR3 spans 13 amino acids. CDR1 is MNHEY and CDR2 is SVGEGT in the germline V gene. The DNA of the CDR3 is TGTGCCAGCAGTTACTGGGCCGAGCGGGAGCAGTACTTC. Residues: CASSYWAEREQYF.

This chain links TRBV21-1 with TRBJ2-2; the table names TRBD1, a call not compared with the DNA. TRBV21-1 is deemed a pseudogene. This CDR3 region has 17 residues. CDR3 amino acids: CASSNKKPDSPAGELFF. The CDR3 DNA reads TGTGCCAGCAGCAACAAAAAACCCGACAGCCCAGCCGGGGAGCTGTTTTTT.

The chain is built from TRBV7-9 and TRBJ2-7; weak D call: TRBD2 (5 bases). Germline CDR1 and CDR2: SEHNR and FQNEAQ (reference sequence). This CDR3 is built from 11 residues. Trimming cost V 10 bases and J 3 bases, with 10 bases left between them. CDR3 bases: TGTGCCACCGAGGGCAGCTACGAGCAGTACTTC. It yields the protein CATEGSYEQYF.

This chain connects TRBV24-1 to TRBJ1-1; D perhaps matches TRBD1 (6 bases). The V gene lost 4 bases and the J gene lost 7 bases, with 18 bases spanning the gap. Germline-derived CDR1 and CDR2 are KGHDR and SFDVKD. The CDR3 has 15 amino acids. The CDR3: CATSDRRGAQGEAFF. DNA for the CDR3: TGTGCCACCAGTGACCGCCGGGGGGCACAGGGTGAAGCTTTCTTT.

This chain connects TRBV18 to TRBJ2-5, with D unresolved. Germline values: CDR1 KGHSH, CDR2 LQKENI. V was trimmed by 1 base and J by 5 bases, leaving 8 bases between them. There are 13 residues in the CDR3. The CDR3 DNA is TGTGCCAGCTCACCACAAGAGAAGGAGACCCAGTACTTC. Translating it yields CASSPQEKETQYF.

V gene TRBV7-9 combines with J gene TRBJ2-3; possible D gene TRBD2, 5 bases. Germline assignment: CDR1 SEHNR and CDR2 FQNEAQ (reference sequence). This CDR3 is 15 amino acids long. V shed 5 bases and J shed 1 base, with 13 bases lying between them. Written as DNA, the CDR3 is TGTGCCAGCAGCCCCGGGGTCGGCGGCACAGATACGCAGTATTTT. Translating it yields CASSPGVGGTDTQYF.